This T cell receptor beta chain was obtained from a study of blood T cell repertoires in COVID-19. Study-level information: Samples of COVID-19 (acute and convalescent) were obtained from the United States, Italy and Spain.

From germline, CDR1 is LGHDT and CDR2 YNNKEL (reference sequence). V shed 3 bases, J shed 3 bases, and the junction held 12 bases outside the gene matches. The CDR3 totals 18 residues. As processed by the authors: Amplification of reference gene primers provided the estimated nucleated cell counts. The repertoire was sequenced with immunoSEQ multiplex PCR; TCRdb's copy has only in-frame clones and lacks some. That table gives V, J and clone size, and the DNA gave D and trimming. The sample has about 400,000 clones; 89% are singletons. Input material: peripheral blood. The gene calls are TRBV3-1 (or the pseudogene TRBV3-2) and TRBJ2-4, with TRBD2 matching 9 bases. The TCR was taken from a man aged 40-50 years with acute or convalescent COVID-19. The DNA for the CDR3 is TGTGCCAGCAGCCAGGGTAGGGCTAGCGGGATGCACAAAAACATTCAGTACTTC. Protein sequence: CASSQGRASGMHKNIQYF.